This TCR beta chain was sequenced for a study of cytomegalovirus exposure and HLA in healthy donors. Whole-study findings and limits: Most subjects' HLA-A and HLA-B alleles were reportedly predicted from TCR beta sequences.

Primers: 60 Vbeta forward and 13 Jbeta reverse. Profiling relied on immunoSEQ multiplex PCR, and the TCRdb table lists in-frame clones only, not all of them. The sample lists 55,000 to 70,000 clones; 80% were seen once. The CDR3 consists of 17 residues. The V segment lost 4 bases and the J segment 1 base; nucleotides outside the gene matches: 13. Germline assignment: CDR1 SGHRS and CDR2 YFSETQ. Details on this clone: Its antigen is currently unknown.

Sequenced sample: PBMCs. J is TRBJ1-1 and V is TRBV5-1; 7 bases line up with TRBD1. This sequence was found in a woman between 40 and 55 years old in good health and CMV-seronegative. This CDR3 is CASSLPRDSAPNTEAFF. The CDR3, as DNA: TGCGCCAGCAGCCTCCCACGGGACAGCGCCCCGAACACTGAAGCTTTCTTT.